This T cell receptor beta chain was sequenced for a study of blood T cells in healthy people across ages. Sample-barcoded 5' priming and a J-beta primer mix drove a second PCR of about 6 to 12 cycles. Each CDR3 protein gets one entry after TCRdb re-called the 5' RACE reads with MiXCR. This table has about 1.6 million distinct CDR3 sequences, roughly 30% appearing once. The CDR3 spans 14 residues. In germline, CDR1 is SGHRS, CDR2 YFSETQ. The V segment lost 4 bases and the J segment 4 bases; nucleotides outside the gene matches: 4. This clonotype turned up a few times. The antigen remains unidentified. Donors ranged from roughly 6 to 90 years old and were healthy Caucasians in Russia. Study results and caveats: Possibly, changes in expanded clonotypes were confounded because donor CMV status was unknown. TCR beta diversity correlated strongly with naive T cell percentage. Age showed a roughly linear inverse relationship with TCR beta diversity per million T cells.

This chain links TRBV5-1 with TRBJ2-7; 11 bases are shared with TRBD1. This TCR was sampled from a young woman in good health. The sequenced sample consisted of blood. CDR3 residues: CASSRDRGEYEQYF. CDR3 nucleotide sequence: TGCGCCAGCAGCCGGGACAGGGGGGAGTACGAGCAGTACTTC.